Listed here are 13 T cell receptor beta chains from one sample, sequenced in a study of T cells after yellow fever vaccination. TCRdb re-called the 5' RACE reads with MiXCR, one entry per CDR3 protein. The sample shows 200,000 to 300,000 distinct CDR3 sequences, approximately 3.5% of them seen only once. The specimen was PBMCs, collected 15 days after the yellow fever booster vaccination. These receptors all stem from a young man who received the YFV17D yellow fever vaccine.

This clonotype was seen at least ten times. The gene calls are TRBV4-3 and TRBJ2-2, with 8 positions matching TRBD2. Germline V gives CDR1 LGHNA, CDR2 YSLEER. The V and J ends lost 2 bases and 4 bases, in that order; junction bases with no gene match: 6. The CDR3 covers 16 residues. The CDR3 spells CASSQPGGVSTGELFF. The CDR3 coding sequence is TGCGCCAGCAGCCAACCGGGGGGGGTGTCCACCGGGGAGCTGTTTTTT.

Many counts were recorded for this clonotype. Here the CDR3 reads CASSLGDRGPWETQYF. CDR3 nucleotide sequence: TGTGCCAGCAGCTTAGGCGACAGGGGGCCTTGGGAGACCCAGTACTTC. This chain joins TRBV9 and TRBJ2-5; 10 nucleotides line up with TRBD1. There are 16 residues in the CDR3. Germline CDR1 SGDLS, CDR2 YYNGEE. Trimming at V came to 4 bases and at J to 5 bases, leaving 11 bases not matched to a gene. Based on the CDR3 plus reference TRBV9 and TRBJ2-5, the full variable domain is DSGVTQTPKHLITATGQRVTLRCSPRSGDLSVYWYQQSLDQGLQFLIQYYNGEERAKGNILERFSAQQFPDLHSELNLSSLELGDSALYFCASSLGDRGPWETQYFGPGTRLLVL.

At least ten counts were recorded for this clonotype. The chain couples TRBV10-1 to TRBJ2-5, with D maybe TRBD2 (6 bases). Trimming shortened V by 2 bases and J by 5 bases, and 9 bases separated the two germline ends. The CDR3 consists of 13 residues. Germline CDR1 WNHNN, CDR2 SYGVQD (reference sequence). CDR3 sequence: CASSERRVETQYF. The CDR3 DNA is TGCGCCAGCAGTGAGAGGAGGGTTGAGACCCAGTACTTC.

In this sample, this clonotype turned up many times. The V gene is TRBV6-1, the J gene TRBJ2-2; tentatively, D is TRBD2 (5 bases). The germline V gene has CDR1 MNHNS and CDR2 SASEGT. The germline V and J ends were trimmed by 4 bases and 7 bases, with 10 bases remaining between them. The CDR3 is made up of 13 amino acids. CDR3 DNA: TGTGCCAGCAGTGGCCGGGGTTACGGGGAGCTGTTTTTT. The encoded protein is CASSGRGYGELFF.

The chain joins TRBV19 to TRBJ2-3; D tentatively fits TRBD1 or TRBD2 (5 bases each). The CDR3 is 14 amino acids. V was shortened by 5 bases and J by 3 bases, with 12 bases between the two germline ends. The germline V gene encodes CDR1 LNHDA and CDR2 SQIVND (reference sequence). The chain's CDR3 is CASSEVWGTDTQYF. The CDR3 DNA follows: TGTGCCAGTAGTGAGGTTTGGGGGACAGATACGCAGTATTTT.

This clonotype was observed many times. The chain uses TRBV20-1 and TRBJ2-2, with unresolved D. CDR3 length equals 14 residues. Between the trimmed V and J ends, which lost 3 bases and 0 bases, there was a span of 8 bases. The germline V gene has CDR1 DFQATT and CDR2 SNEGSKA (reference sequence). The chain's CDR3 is CSASSLSNTGELFF. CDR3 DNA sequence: TGCAGTGCTAGTTCGCTTTCGAACACCGGGGAGCTGTTTTTT.

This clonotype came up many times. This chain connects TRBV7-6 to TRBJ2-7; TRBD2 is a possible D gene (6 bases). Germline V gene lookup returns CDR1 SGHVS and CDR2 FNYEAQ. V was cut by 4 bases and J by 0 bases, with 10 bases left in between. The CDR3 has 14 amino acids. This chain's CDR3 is CASSSAGPSYEQYF. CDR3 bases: TGTGCCAGCAGCTCAGCGGGCCCCTCCTACGAGCAGTACTTC.

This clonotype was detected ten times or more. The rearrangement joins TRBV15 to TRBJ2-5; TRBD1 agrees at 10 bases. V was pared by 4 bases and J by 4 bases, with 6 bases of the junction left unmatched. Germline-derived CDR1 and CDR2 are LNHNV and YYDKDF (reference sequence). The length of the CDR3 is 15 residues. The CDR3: CATSKSRDRGETQYF. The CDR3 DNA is TGTGCCACCAGCAAGTCCCGGGACAGGGGAGAGACCCAGTACTTC.

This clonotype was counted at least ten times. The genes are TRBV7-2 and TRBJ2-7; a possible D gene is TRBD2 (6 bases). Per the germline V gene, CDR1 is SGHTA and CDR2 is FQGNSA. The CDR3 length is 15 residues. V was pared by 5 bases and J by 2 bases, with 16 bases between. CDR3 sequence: CASSRRGARTYEQYF. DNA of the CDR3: TGTGCCAGCAGCCGGCGGGGAGCCAGAACCTACGAGCAGTACTTC.

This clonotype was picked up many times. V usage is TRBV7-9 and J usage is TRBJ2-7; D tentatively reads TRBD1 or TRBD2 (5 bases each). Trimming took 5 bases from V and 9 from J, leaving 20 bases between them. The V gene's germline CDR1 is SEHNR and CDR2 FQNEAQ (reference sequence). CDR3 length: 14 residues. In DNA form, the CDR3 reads TGTGCCAGCAGCCCACCCGGGACGGGAATGTCGCAGTACTTC. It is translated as CASSPPGTGMSQYF.

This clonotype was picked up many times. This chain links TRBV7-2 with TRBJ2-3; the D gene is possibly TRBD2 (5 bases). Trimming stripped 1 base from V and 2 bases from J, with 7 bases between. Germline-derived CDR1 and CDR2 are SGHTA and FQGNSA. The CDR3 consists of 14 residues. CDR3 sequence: CASSLVDFTDTQYF. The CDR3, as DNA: TGTGCCAGCAGCTTAGTGGACTTCACAGATACGCAGTATTTT.

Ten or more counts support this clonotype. The chain's CDR3 is CSARAWDEQYF. The CDR3 coding sequence is TGCAGCGCGAGGGCTTGGGACGAGCAGTACTTC. The V and J genes are TRBV29-1 and TRBJ2-7; perhaps TRBD2 as D (5 bases). CDR3 length equals 11 residues. Germline assignment: CDR1 SQVTM and CDR2 ANQGSEA. V lost 7 bases, J lost 5 bases, and 12 bases lay in between.

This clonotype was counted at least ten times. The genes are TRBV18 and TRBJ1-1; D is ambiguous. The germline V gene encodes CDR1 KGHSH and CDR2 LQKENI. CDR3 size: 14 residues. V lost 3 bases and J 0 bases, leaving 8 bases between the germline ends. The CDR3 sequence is CASSPGPVNTEAFF. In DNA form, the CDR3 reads TGTGCCAGCTCACCCGGACCGGTGAACACTGAAGCTTTCTTT.